Below are 27 T cell receptor beta chains sequenced from a single sample in a study of shared clonotypes between healthy human individuals. Assay: immunoSEQ multiplex PCR; the TCRdb copy retains only in-frame clones and omits some. The table lists about 480,000 clones, about 79% of them singletons, with 9.5% to 15% in the top ten. Sample: PBMCs. The receptors were sampled from a woman aged 40 to 50 in good health. Some clones in this sample may be carry-over from other donors' samples.

The CDR3 coding sequence is TGTGCCAGCAGCCCCCGTCGGACTAGCGATTACAATGAGCAGTTCTTC. As protein: CASSPRRTSDYNEQFF. The rearrangement uses TRBV11-3 and TRBJ2-1; 9 bases fit TRBD2. The CDR3 loop spans 16 amino acids. CDR1 and CDR2 (germline): SGHNT, YENEEA. V lost 5 bases, J lost 4 bases, and 9 bases stayed unmatched.

The J gene is TRBJ2-3, the V gene TRBV30; 10 bases line up with TRBD2. From germline, CDR1 is GTSNPN and CDR2 SVGIG (reference sequence). Trimming cost V 0 bases and J 4 bases; bases outside gene matches: 10. This CDR3 contains 17 residues. The CDR3 loop reads CAWSVGIAGGTPDTQYF. The CDR3 DNA is TGTGCCTGGAGTGTTGGAATAGCGGGAGGTACCCCAGATACGCAGTATTTT.

This clone was observed a few times. The V call is TRBV28, the J call TRBJ1-5, with 7 bases aligning to TRBD1. Germline CDR1 MDHEN, CDR2 SYDVKM. Losses at the gene ends were 5 bases for V and 1 base for J; bases not matched to a gene: 11. This CDR3 spans 17 amino acids. CDR3 in DNA: TGTGCCAGCAGTCTCAGGACAGGTGGTTTCAGCAATCAGCCCCAGCATTTT. This gives the protein CASSLRTGGFSNQPQHF. Full variable domain (remainder filled in from reference TRBV28 and TRBJ1-5): DVKVTQSSRYLVKRTGEKVFLECVQDMDHENMFWYRQDPGLGLRLIYFSYDVKMKEKGDIPEGYSVSREKKERFSLILESASTNQTSMYLCASSLRTGGFSNQPQHFGDGTRLSIL.

The chain is built from TRBV6-1 and TRBJ2-5, with 10 bases lining up with TRBD1. The germline gives CDR1 MNHNS, CDR2 SASEGT. The CDR3 has 14 amino acids. CDR3: CGLGPGTGAETQYF. The CDR3 DNA follows: TGTGGATTAGGCCCCGGGACAGGGGCTGAGACCCAGTACTTC.

This clone is a singleton in its sample. The sample has other DNA sequences that encode this CDR3 too. The chain is built from TRBV9 and TRBJ2-7, with a tentative D call TRBD2 (6 bases). Germline V CDR1 and CDR2: SGDLS, YYNGEE. The CDR3 runs to 14 residues. V gave up 3 bases and J gave up 2 bases, with 12 bases separating them. The CDR3 region is CASSAPGLAYEQYF. The DNA for the CDR3 is TGTGCCAGCAGCGCTCCGGGACTCGCCTACGAGCAGTACTTC.

This sequence joins TRBV5-6 and TRBJ2-7, with 7 bases that match TRBD2. Germline-derived CDR1 and CDR2 are SGHDT and YYEEEE. V was pared by 4 bases and J by 0 bases, with 4 bases of the junction left unmatched. The CDR3 is 14 amino acids. CDR3 nucleotide sequence: TGTGCCAGCAGCGGTAGCGGGTTCTCCTACGAGCAGTACTTC. Translating gives CASSGSGFSYEQYF.

This chain uses TRBV30 with TRBJ2-3; 9 nucleotides line up with TRBD2. Germline V gives CDR1 GTSNPN, CDR2 SVGIG (reference sequence). The CDR3 covers 14 residues. J was trimmed by 0 bases and V by 2 bases; bases with no gene match: 0. The CDR3: CAWSTSGSTDTQYF. The CDR3 region has the DNA TGTGCCTGGAGTACTAGCGGGAGCACAGATACGCAGTATTTT.

This clone was observed a single time. The rearrangement links TRBV5-6 to TRBJ2-3, with D uncertain. Germline V gene data show CDR1 as SGHDT and CDR2 as YYEEEE. The germline V and J ends were trimmed by 0 bases and 2 bases, with 10 bases remaining between them. This CDR3 comprises 15 residues. CDR3 loop: CASSLGGINTDTQYF. CDR3 sequence (DNA): TGTGCCAGCAGCTTGGGCGGAATAAACACAGATACGCAGTATTTT. Based on the CDR3 plus reference TRBV5-6 and TRBJ2-3, the full variable domain is DAGVTQSPTHLIKTRGQQVTLRCSPKSGHDTVSWYQQALGQGPQFIFQYYEEEERQRGNFPDRFSGHQFPNYSSELNVNALLLGDSALYLCASSLGGINTDTQYFGPGTRLTVL.

The table lists this clone with a few counts. The V and J genes are TRBV5-4 and TRBJ2-7, with 8 bases fitting TRBD2. Germline V gives CDR1 SGHNT, CDR2 YYREEE (reference sequence). Unmatched junction bases numbered 9, after V lost 3 bases and J lost 7 bases. The CDR3 contains 14 residues. The CDR3 region is CASSWGTPGGEQYF. The CDR3 DNA reads TGTGCCAGCAGCTGGGGAACCCCGGGGGGGGAGCAGTACTTC. Combining the CDR3 with reference TRBV5-4 and TRBJ2-7 gives the whole variable domain ETGVTQSPTHLIKTRGQQVTLRCSSQSGHNTVSWYQQALGQGPQFIFQYYREEENGRGNFPPRFSGLQFPNYSSELNVNALELDDSALYLCASSWGTPGGEQYFGPGTRLTVT.

On this clone: In the same sample, other DNA sequences code for this CDR3. The chain employs TRBV7-2 and TRBJ2-7; TRBD2 aligns across 7 bases. Germline loops: CDR1 SGHTA, CDR2 FQGNSA. V trimming: 3 bases; J trimming: 2 bases; junction bases outside the gene matches: 4. The CDR3 runs 14 residues. The CDR3 nucleotides read TGTGCCAGCAGCTTTGCTAGCGGAACCTACGAGCAGTACTTC. Its translation: CASSFASGTYEQYF.

The rearrangement joins TRBV27 to TRBJ2-7, with a possible D match to TRBD2 (6 bases). With 6 bases removed from V and 2 bases from J, the gap between germline ends came to 14 bases. Per germline, CDR1 MNHEY and CDR2 SMNVEV (reference sequence). The CDR3 sequence is 14 residues long. The CDR3 loop is CASRTRGYAYEQYF. The CDR3 DNA reads TGTGCCAGCAGAACGCGGGGTTACGCCTACGAGCAGTACTTC.

With respect to this clone: Other nucleotide sequences in the sample specify the same CDR3. The rearrangement joins TRBV29-1 to TRBJ1-1; tentatively, D is TRBD1 (6 bases). The length of the CDR3 is 13 residues. Trimming shortened V by 6 bases and J by 1 base, and 12 bases separated the two germline ends. Germline V gene sequence: CDR1 SQVTM, CDR2 ANQGSEA. The CDR3 DNA reads as TGCAGCGTCACAGGGACCGCGAACACTGAAGCTTTCTTT. It encodes CSVTGTANTEAFF.

This chain connects TRBV11-2 to TRBJ1-1; D remains ambiguous. Germline V gives CDR1 SGHAT, CDR2 FQNNGV. Between the trimmed V and J ends, which lost 5 bases and 3 bases, there was a span of 16 bases. CDR3 length equals 15 residues. The CDR3 loop reads CASSPFSAGYTEAFF. The CDR3 region has the DNA TGTGCCAGCAGCCCCTTCTCGGCGGGTTACACTGAAGCTTTCTTT.

Regarding this clone: This may be a read error, as it is one base from a much larger clone. The J gene is TRBJ2-7, the V gene TRBV28; TRBD1 aligns across 9 bases. This CDR3 spans 14 amino acids. After removal of 6 bases from V and 3 bases from J, the junction contained 6 bases not matched to a gene. Germline V gene lookup returns CDR1 MDHEN and CDR2 SYDVKM. CDR3 loop: CASSPGTGFYEQYF. The DNA of the CDR3 is TGTGCCAGCAGCCCCGGGACAGGGTTCTACGAGCAGTACTTC.

This clone was observed a few times. The DNA of the CDR3 is TGTGCCAGCAGCTCCGGGACAGGGAGAGGCTACACCTTC. Translation gives CASSSGTGRGYTF. J is TRBJ1-2 and V is TRBV7-3; TRBD1 aligns across 9 bases. The length of the CDR3 is 13 residues. Germline V gene data show CDR1 as SGHTA and CDR2 as FQGTGA. The junction had 5 bases not matched to a gene; V was cut back by 4 bases and J by 8 bases.

The J gene is TRBJ2-2, the V gene TRBV4-1; TRBD2 matches 8 bases. From germline, CDR1 is MGHRA and CDR2 YSYEKL. There are 16 residues in the CDR3. Germline trimming cut 8 bases from V and 1 base from J; bases unmatched to any gene: 9. The CDR3 here is CASSFTSGWNTGELFF. In nucleotides, the CDR3 is TGCGCCAGCTCGTTTACTAGCGGATGGAACACCGGGGAGCTGTTTTTT.

The genes are TRBV5-4 and TRBJ2-7; tentatively, D is TRBD2 (5 bases). Trimming cost V 3 bases and J 0 bases, with 13 bases left between them. The length of the CDR3 is 15 residues. Germline lookup yields CDR1 SGHNT and CDR2 YYREEE (reference sequence). DNA of the CDR3: TGTGCCAGCAGCTCGGGAAGGGCCCGCTCCTACGAGCAGTACTTC. It specifies CASSSGRARSYEQYF.

This clone has a single count. The chain carries TRBV18 and TRBJ1-1; D is perhaps TRBD1 (5 bases). The germline CDR1 and CDR2 sequences are KGHSH and LQKENI. The CDR3 length is 15 residues. V was clipped by 2 bases and J by 4 bases, with 14 bases between them. The CDR3 loop reads CASSPNEVGGTEAFF. In DNA form, the CDR3 reads TGTGCCAGCTCACCAAACGAGGTCGGGGGCACTGAAGCTTTCTTT.

The chain has TRBV5-6 and TRBJ2-6; possibly TRBD1 for D (5 bases). Trimming left V 2 bases short and J 3 bases short, with 12 bases between. The length of the CDR3 is 16 residues. CDR1 is SGHDT, CDR2 YYEEEE, per germline. The DNA for the CDR3 is TGTGCCAGCAGCTTAGACAGCCTTCTTGGGGCCAACGTCCTGACTTTC. Protein: CASSLDSLLGANVLTF.

This sequence joins TRBV15 and TRBJ2-7; D not resolved. There are 15 residues in the CDR3. V gave up 1 base and J gave up 7 bases, with 17 bases separating them. The V gene's germline CDR1 is LNHNV and CDR2 YYDKDF (reference sequence). CDR3 residues: CATSRGARALGEQYF. CDR3 bases: TGTGCCACCAGCAGAGGGGCCAGAGCCCTGGGGGAGCAGTACTTC.

The chain employs TRBV2 and TRBJ2-5, with D unresolved. The DNA end lines up better with TRBJ2-7; the J call may be wrong. CDR1 and CDR2 from the germline V gene are SNHLY and FYNNEI. This CDR3 has 13 amino acids. CDR3 nucleotide sequence: TGTGCCAGCAGTGGTAGGGACTCCTACGAGCAGTACTTC. Translating it yields CASSGRDSYEQYF.

This clone showed up just once. The chain recombines TRBV28 with TRBJ1-2, with D perhaps TRBD1 (5 bases). V dropped 2 bases and J dropped 4 bases, with 11 bases sitting between them. The CDR3 is made up of 14 amino acids. CDR1 is MDHEN, CDR2 SYDVKM, per germline. DNA for the CDR3: TGTGCCAGCAGTTTAACCCTGGGGACCTATGGCTACACCTTC. Translating it yields CASSLTLGTYGYTF.

This clone is a singleton in its sample. V and J are TRBV9 and TRBJ2-5, with D maybe TRBD2 (5 bases). The V end lost 0 bases, the J end lost 0 bases, and 15 bases lay between the germline ends. The CDR3 sequence is 17 residues long. Germline CDR1 SGDLS, CDR2 YYNGEE. The CDR3 DNA reads as TGTGCCAGCAGCGTAGGCTTACAGCGGCAATACCAAGAGACCCAGTACTTC. It translates to CASSVGLQRQYQETQYF.

In this sample, this clone turned up once. The rearrangement joins TRBV4-1 to TRBJ2-1, with D unclear. CDR3 size: 16 residues. The germline CDR1 and CDR2 sequences are MGHRA and YSYEKL. The V end lost 1 base, the J end lost 0 bases, and 10 bases lay between the germline ends. CDR3 amino acids: CASSQGSTISYNEQFF. The CDR3 DNA sequence: TGCGCCAGCAGCCAAGGCTCGACGATCTCCTACAATGAGCAGTTCTTC.

V usage is TRBV5-4 and J usage is TRBJ2-5, with D unresolved. The CDR3 covers 14 residues. Germline CDR1 SGHNT, CDR2 YYREEE (reference sequence). Trimming took off 4 bases at V and 5 bases at J, with 15 bases between the two ends. This CDR3 is CASSPAKLGETQYF. The CDR3 DNA follows: TGTGCCAGCAGCCCGGCCAAGCTAGGGGAGACCCAGTACTTC. The whole variable domain, filled in from reference TRBV5-4 and TRBJ2-5, reads ETGVTQSPTHLIKTRGQQVTLRCSSQSGHNTVSWYQQALGQGPQFIFQYYREEENGRGNFPPRFSGLQFPNYSSELNVNALELDDSALYLCASSPAKLGETQYFGPGTRLLVL.

This clone was picked up a small number of times. V and J are TRBV10-1 and TRBJ2-3; tentatively, D is TRBD2 (6 bases). The CDR3 sequence is 14 residues long. Trimming shortened V by 6 bases and J by 3 bases, and 13 bases separated the two germline ends. Per the germline V gene, CDR1 is WNHNN and CDR2 is SYGVQD (reference sequence). The CDR3 sequence: CASSPGLQTDTQYF. The CDR3 DNA sequence: TGCGCCAGCAGCCCGGGACTGCAAACAGATACGCAGTATTTT.

V is TRBV5-6 and J is TRBJ2-5, with 10 positions matching TRBD1. Germline assignment: CDR1 SGHDT and CDR2 YYEEEE. Trimming at V came to 2 bases and at J to 5 bases, leaving 6 bases not matched to a gene. The CDR3 sequence is 15 residues long. The CDR3 sequence is CASSFLTGGGETQYF. CDR3 coding DNA: TGTGCCAGCAGCTTTCTGACAGGGGGCGGTGAGACCCAGTACTTC.